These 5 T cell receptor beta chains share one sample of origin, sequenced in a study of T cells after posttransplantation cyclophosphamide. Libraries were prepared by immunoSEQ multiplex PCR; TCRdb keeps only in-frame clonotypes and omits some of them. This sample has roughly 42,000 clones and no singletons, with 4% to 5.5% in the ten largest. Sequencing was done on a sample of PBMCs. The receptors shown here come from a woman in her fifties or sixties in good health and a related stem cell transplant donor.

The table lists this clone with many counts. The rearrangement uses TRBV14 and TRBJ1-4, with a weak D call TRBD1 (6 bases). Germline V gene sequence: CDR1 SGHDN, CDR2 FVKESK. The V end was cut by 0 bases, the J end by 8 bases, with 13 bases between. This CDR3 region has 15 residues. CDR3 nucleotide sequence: TGTGCCAGCAGCCAAGATATCGCAGGGGACGAAAAACTGTTTTTT. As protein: CASSQDIAGDEKLFF.

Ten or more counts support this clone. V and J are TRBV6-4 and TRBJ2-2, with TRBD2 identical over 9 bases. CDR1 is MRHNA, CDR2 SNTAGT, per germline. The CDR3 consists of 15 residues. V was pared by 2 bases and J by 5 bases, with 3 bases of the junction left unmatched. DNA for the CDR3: TGTGCCAGCAGTGACCTTGCGGGGGGGACCGGGGAGCTGTTTTTT. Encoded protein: CASSDLAGGTGELFF.

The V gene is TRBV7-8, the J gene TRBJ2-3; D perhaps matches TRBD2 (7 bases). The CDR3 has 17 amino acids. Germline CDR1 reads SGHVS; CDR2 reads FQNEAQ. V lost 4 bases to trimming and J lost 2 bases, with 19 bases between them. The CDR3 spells CASSSRGLASSTDTQYF. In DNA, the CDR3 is TGTGCCAGCAGCTCGCGGGGGCTAGCGAGCTCCACAGATACGCAGTATTTT. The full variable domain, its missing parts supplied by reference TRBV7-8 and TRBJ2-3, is GAGVSQSPRYKVAKRGQDVALRCDPISGHVSLFWYQQALGQGPEFLTYFQNEAQLDKSGLPSDRFFAERPEGSVSTLKIQRTQQEDSAVYLCASSSRGLASSTDTQYFGPGTRLTVL.

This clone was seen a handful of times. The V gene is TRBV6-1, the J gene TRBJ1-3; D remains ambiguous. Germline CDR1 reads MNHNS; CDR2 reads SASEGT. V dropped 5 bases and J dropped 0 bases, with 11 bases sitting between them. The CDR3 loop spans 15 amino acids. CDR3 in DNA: TGTGCCAGCAGTCCCTCCGGGAACTCTGGAAACACCATATATTTT. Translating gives CASSPSGNSGNTIYF.

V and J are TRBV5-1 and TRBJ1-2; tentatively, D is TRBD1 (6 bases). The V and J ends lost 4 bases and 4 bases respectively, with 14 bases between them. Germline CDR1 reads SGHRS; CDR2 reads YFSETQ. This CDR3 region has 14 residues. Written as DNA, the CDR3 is TGCGCCAGCAGCCGGGACAACGGCGGCTATGGCTACACCTTC. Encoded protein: CASSRDNGGYGYTF.